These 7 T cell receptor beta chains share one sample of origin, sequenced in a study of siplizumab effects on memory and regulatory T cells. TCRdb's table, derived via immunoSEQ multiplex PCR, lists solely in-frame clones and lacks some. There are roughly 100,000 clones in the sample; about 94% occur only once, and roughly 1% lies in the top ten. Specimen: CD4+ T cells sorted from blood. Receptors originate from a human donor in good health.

CDR3 amino acids: CAISESGTLSAFF. The CDR3 bases are TGTGCCATCAGTGAGTCAGGGACGCTATCGGCTTTCTTT. The genes are TRBV10-3 and TRBJ1-1; weak D call: TRBD1 (5 bases). This CDR3 is 13 amino acids long. CDR1 and CDR2 from the germline V gene are ENHRY and SYGVKD. Trimming pared 0 bases from V and 11 bases from J, leaving 13 bases between.

CDR3 residues: CASSLGLAGVGTQYF. The CDR3 DNA reads TGTGCCAGCAGCTTGGGACTAGCGGGAGTCGGTACGCAGTATTTT. This rearrangement joins TRBV5-4 to TRBJ2-3; 12 nucleotides match TRBD2. The V segment lost 0 bases and the J segment 8 bases; nucleotides outside the gene matches: 4. Germline V CDR1 and CDR2: SGHNT, YYREEE (reference sequence). The CDR3 has 15 residues.

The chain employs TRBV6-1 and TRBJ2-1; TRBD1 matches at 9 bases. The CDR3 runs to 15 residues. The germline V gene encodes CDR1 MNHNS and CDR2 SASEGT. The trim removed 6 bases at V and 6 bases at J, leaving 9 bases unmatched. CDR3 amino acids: CASRSGTGRLNEQFF. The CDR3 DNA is TGTGCCAGCAGATCCGGGACAGGGAGGCTCAATGAGCAGTTCTTC.

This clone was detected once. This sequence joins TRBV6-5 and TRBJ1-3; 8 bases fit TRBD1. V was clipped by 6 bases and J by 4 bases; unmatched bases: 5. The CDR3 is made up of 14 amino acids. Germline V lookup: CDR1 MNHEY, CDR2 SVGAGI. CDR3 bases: TGTGCCAGCAGATCGGACAGGGCAGGAAACACCATATATTTT. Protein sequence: CASRSDRAGNTIYF.

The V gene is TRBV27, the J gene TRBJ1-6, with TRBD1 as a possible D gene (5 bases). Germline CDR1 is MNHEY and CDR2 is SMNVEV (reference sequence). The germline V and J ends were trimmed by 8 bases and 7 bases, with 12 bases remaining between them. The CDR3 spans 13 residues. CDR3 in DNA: TGTGCCAGCCGGGGCAGGGTAAATTCACCCCTCCACTTT. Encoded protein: CASRGRVNSPLHF.

The CDR3 region has the DNA TGTGCCAGCAGTTTTTCGCTAGCGGGAGCCGAGCAGTACTTC. It specifies CASSFSLAGAEQYF. The rearrangement links TRBV7-8 to TRBJ2-7; 10 bases are a match to TRBD2. J gave up 6 bases and V 6 bases, and 8 bases lay outside the gene matches. This CDR3 region has 14 residues. The germline gives CDR1 SGHVS, CDR2 FQNEAQ.

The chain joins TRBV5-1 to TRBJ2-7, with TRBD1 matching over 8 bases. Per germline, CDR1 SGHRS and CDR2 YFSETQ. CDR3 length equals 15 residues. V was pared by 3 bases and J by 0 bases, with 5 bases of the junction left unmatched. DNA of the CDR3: TGCGCCAGCAGCTCCACAGGGGGGATCTCCTACGAGCAGTACTTC. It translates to CASSSTGGISYEQYF.